These 20 T cell receptor beta chains were all obtained from the same sample, sequenced in a study of shared clonotypes between healthy human individuals. Profiled with immunoSEQ multiplex PCR; TCRdb holds only in-frame clones, not every one. In the table there are some 1 million clones, about 74% of which are singletons. The specimen sequenced was memory CD4+ T cells sorted from blood. Described subset: CD45RA-negative fraction. These TCRs come from a man between 18 and 35 years old in good health.

The chain couples TRBV5-4 to TRBJ2-1, with TRBD2 matching over 9 bases. Germline V lookup: CDR1 SGHNT, CDR2 YYREEE (reference sequence). The CDR3 consists of 16 residues. Unmatched junction bases numbered 12, after V lost 5 bases and J lost 6 bases. The CDR3 region is CASSSIAGGPSNEQFF. In DNA form, the CDR3 reads TGTGCCAGCAGTTCGATCGCGGGGGGGCCATCCAATGAGCAGTTCTTC.

The chain employs TRBV5-4 and TRBJ2-5; 9 positions match TRBD2. This CDR3 region has 15 residues. CDR1 SGHNT and CDR2 YYREEE come from the germline V gene (reference sequence). V lost 1 base and J lost 5; bases outside the gene matches: 6. CDR3 DNA: TGTGCCAGCAGCTTGTTAGCGGGGGCGCGGGAGACCCAGTACTTC. Translating it yields CASSLLAGARETQYF.

This clone was observed a handful of times. The chain joins TRBV7-9 to TRBJ2-5, with D uncertain. The CDR3 consists of 16 residues. CDR1 is SEHNR, CDR2 FQNEAQ, per germline (reference sequence). Trimming removed 2 bases from V and 2 bases from J, with 15 bases in between. The CDR3 nucleotides read TGTGCCAGCAGCTTAACTACGTGGAACAGTCAAGAGACCCAGTACTTC. It encodes CASSLTTWNSQETQYF.

J is TRBJ2-7 and V is TRBV30; possibly TRBD2 for D (5 bases). The CDR3 has 12 residues. Trimming cost V 3 bases and J 7 bases, with 13 bases left between them. CDR1 and CDR2 (germline): GTSNPN, SVGIG (reference sequence). As DNA, the CDR3 is TGTGCCTGGAGCCCGGGCCCGGGGGAGCAGTACTTC. Amino acids: CAWSPGPGEQYF.

The chain employs TRBV18 and TRBJ2-6; the D call may be TRBD1 or TRBD2 (5 bases each). The CDR3 is 14 amino acids. V was clipped by 5 bases and J by 2 bases, with 7 bases between them. Germline CDR1 reads KGHSH; CDR2 reads LQKENI. CDR3 coding DNA: TGTGCCAGCTCAATGGGGGCTGGGGCCAACGTCCTGACTTTC. Amino acid sequence: CASSMGAGANVLTF.

This clone showed up just a few times. The J gene is TRBJ1-3, the V gene TRBV5-1; no clear D. Deletions cut 0 bases from V and 2 bases from J, with 6 bases between. The CDR3 has 14 residues. Germline CDR1 is SGHRS and CDR2 is YFSETQ. DNA of the CDR3: TGCGCCAGCAGCTTGGAGCTCGCTGGAAACACCATATATTTT. As protein: CASSLELAGNTIYF.

J is TRBJ2-7 and V is TRBV7-8, with 11 bases fitting TRBD1. The germline CDR1 and CDR2 sequences are SGHVS and FQNEAQ. The V gene end was trimmed by 4 bases and the J gene end by 6 bases; junction bases not matched to a gene: 8. The CDR3 has 15 residues. In nucleotides, the CDR3 is TGTGCCAGCAGCTCGGGACAGGGGGGTTTGGGCGAGCAGTACTTC. Protein: CASSSGQGGLGEQYF.

This clone appeared once. This chain uses TRBV6-6 with TRBJ1-1; D gene unclear. V was pared by 6 bases and J by 3 bases, with 8 bases between. Germline CDR1 reads MNHNY; CDR2 reads SVGAGI (reference sequence). This CDR3 has 12 residues. This CDR3 reads CASRPPDTEAFF. CDR3 nucleotides: TGTGCCAGCAGACCCCCGGACACTGAAGCTTTCTTT.

This clone was seen many times. The same CDR3 can be traced to other DNA sequences in this sample. The gene calls are TRBV5-1 and TRBJ2-3; tentatively, D is TRBD1 (6 bases). The CDR3 is 15 residues long. Trimming removed 0 bases from V and 2 bases from J, with 10 bases in between. Germline V CDR1 and CDR2: SGHRS, YFSETQ. CDR3 protein: CASSLVGGNTDTQYF. The CDR3 coding sequence is TGCGCCAGCAGCTTGGTAGGGGGAAACACAGATACGCAGTATTTT.

J is TRBJ2-7 and V is TRBV7-8, with 16 bases lining up with TRBD2. CDR3 size: 18 residues. The germline V gene has CDR1 SGHVS and CDR2 FQNEAQ. Trimming at V came to 1 base and at J to 5 bases, leaving 8 bases not matched to a gene. CDR3 in DNA: TGTGCCAGCAGCTTAGGGGGACTAGCGGGAGGGCCATACAACGAGCAGTACTTC. Amino acid sequence: CASSLGGLAGGPYNEQYF.

J is TRBJ2-1 and V is TRBV9; weak D call: TRBD1 (6 bases). This CDR3 contains 17 residues. Germline CDR1 is SGDLS and CDR2 is YYNGEE. The germline V and J ends were trimmed by 1 base and 2 bases, with 16 bases remaining between them. The CDR3 sequence is CASSVTAGDRTYNEQFF. The CDR3 nucleotides read TGTGCCAGCAGCGTAACCGCAGGGGATAGGACCTACAATGAGCAGTTCTTC.

The table lists this clone with a count of one. CDR3: CASSGLDRAEYYGYTF. CDR3 nucleotides: TGTGCCAGCAGTGGCCTGGACAGGGCTGAGTACTATGGCTACACCTTC. The rearrangement links TRBV2 to TRBJ1-2; TRBD1 matches at 8 bases. Germline CDR1 reads SNHLY; CDR2 reads FYNNEI. The CDR3 spans 16 residues. V gave up 4 bases and J gave up 3 bases; unmatched junction bases: 10.

This clone was detected only once. The CDR3 loop reads CATSRDWQPQHF. CDR3 nucleotides: TGTGCCACCAGCAGAGATTGGCAGCCCCAGCATTTT. The chain couples TRBV15 to TRBJ1-5; D is undetermined. This CDR3 comprises 12 residues. Trimming removed 0 bases at V and 7 bases at J, with 4 bases between. The germline gives CDR1 LNHNV, CDR2 YYDKDF (reference sequence).

The genes are TRBV9 and TRBJ1-2, with 7 positions matching TRBD1. The ends lost 3 bases at V and 4 bases at J; junction bases unmatched: 6. Germline assignment: CDR1 SGDLS and CDR2 YYNGEE. The CDR3 covers 14 residues. The CDR3 reads CASSGGQAAYGYTF. CDR3 sequence (DNA): TGTGCCAGCAGCGGCGGACAGGCAGCCTATGGCTACACCTTC.

The rearrangement uses TRBV5-4 and TRBJ1-1; D gene ambiguous. The germline V gene encodes CDR1 SGHNT and CDR2 YYREEE (reference sequence). V lost 2 bases and J lost 4, with 9 bases in between. The CDR3 totals 13 residues. The CDR3 protein is CASSLEGFTEAFF. CDR3 DNA: TGTGCCAGCAGCTTAGAGGGCTTCACTGAAGCTTTCTTT. Using reference TRBV5-4 and TRBJ1-1 for the parts outside the CDR3, the full variable domain is ETGVTQSPTHLIKTRGQQVTLRCSSQSGHNTVSWYQQALGQGPQFIFQYYREEENGRGNFPPRFSGLQFPNYSSELNVNALELDDSALYLCASSLEGFTEAFFGQGTRLTVV.

This clone was counted only a few times. V gene TRBV6-6 combines with J gene TRBJ1-2; 7 nucleotides agree with TRBD1. The CDR3 length is 13 residues. J was trimmed by 7 bases and V by 6 bases; bases with no gene match: 8. Per germline, CDR1 MNHNY and CDR2 SVGAGI (reference sequence). The CDR3 here is CASSLGRGFGYTF. In DNA form, the CDR3 reads TGTGCCAGCAGCTTGGGCAGGGGGTTTGGCTACACCTTC.

The chain has TRBV5-1 and TRBJ2-4; 8 nucleotides line up with TRBD1. The CDR3 totals 16 residues. Per germline, CDR1 SGHRS and CDR2 YFSETQ. Losses at the gene ends were 5 bases for V and 5 bases for J; bases not matched to a gene: 12. CDR3 loop: CASSLPRGPGENIQYF. For the CDR3, the DNA is TGCGCCAGCAGTTTACCCAGGGGGCCAGGGGAAAACATTCAGTACTTC.

This clone was observed a handful of times. The J gene is TRBJ1-6, the V gene TRBV30, with D perhaps TRBD1 (5 bases). Germline V gene sequence: CDR1 GTSNPN, CDR2 SVGIG (reference sequence). V lost 4 bases and J lost 5, with 9 bases in between. The CDR3 runs to 13 residues. The CDR3 DNA follows: TGTGCCTGGAAAGACAGAAATAATTCACCCCTCCACTTT. Amino acid sequence: CAWKDRNNSPLHF.

This clone was counted once. V gene TRBV9 combines with J gene TRBJ2-1; 10 nucleotides line up with TRBD2. This CDR3 is 19 amino acids long. Germline V gene data show CDR1 as SGDLS and CDR2 as YYNGEE. The J segment lost 0 bases and the V segment lost 4 bases, leaving 13 bases of the junction unmatched. CDR3 DNA: TGTGCCAGCAGCCCCTCGGGGCTAGCGGGGGCCAGCTCCTACAATGAGCAGTTCTTC. This gives the protein CASSPSGLAGASSYNEQFF.

The CDR3 bases are TGTGCCTGGAGTGTAGGCAGCGAGACCCAGTACTTC. It codes for CAWSVGSETQYF. The rearrangement uses TRBV30 and TRBJ2-5; D unresolved. CDR3 length: 12 residues. The ends were cut back, 0 bases at V and 5 bases at J, with 7 bases in the middle. Germline values: CDR1 GTSNPN, CDR2 SVGIG (reference sequence).